Following are 24 T cell receptor beta chains from one sample sequenced in a study of cytomegalovirus exposure and HLA in healthy donors. With 60 Vbeta and 13 Jbeta primers, the PCR was carried out. Data came from immunoSEQ multiplex PCR; TCRdb stores just in-frame clones and leaves some out. The sample's table shows tens of thousands of clones. The sample consisted of PBMCs. These receptors all stem from a male donor in good health and CMV-seronegative.

The chain couples TRBV11-2 to TRBJ2-7; D ambiguous. The V end was cut by 6 bases, the J end by 6 bases, with 21 bases between. The CDR3 is made up of 15 amino acids. Germline V gene lookup returns CDR1 SGHAT and CDR2 FQNNGV. CDR3 region: CASRTGPHSRSEQYF. The CDR3 DNA sequence: TGTGCCAGCAGAACTGGGCCCCATTCTCGTAGCGAGCAGTACTTC.

The chain couples TRBV27 to TRBJ1-2; 8 bases are shared with TRBD1. The CDR3 sequence is 15 residues long. With 8 bases clipped from V and 2 bases from J, the junction kept 10 bases outside the gene matches. CDR1 is MNHEY, CDR2 SMNVEV, per germline (reference sequence). The CDR3 DNA reads TGTGCCAGCCGGGACAGGAAAGGAAGCAACTATGGCTACACCTTC. Residues: CASRDRKGSNYGYTF.

The chain couples TRBV5-5 to TRBJ2-6, with a possible D match to TRBD1 (5 bases). Trimming cost V 2 bases and J 0 bases, with 21 bases left between them. Germline V gene sequence: CDR1 SGHKS, CDR2 YYEKEE (reference sequence). The CDR3 length is 20 residues. Written as DNA, the CDR3 is TGTGCCAGCAGCTTCAGGTCTTCCCAGGGCAACCGCTCTGGGGCCAACGTCCTGACTTTC. The encoded protein is CASSFRSSQGNRSGANVLTF.

The genes are TRBV7-9 and TRBJ2-1; TRBD1 might be the D (8 bases). V was shortened by 5 bases and J by 0 bases, with 11 bases between the two germline ends. Germline V lookup: CDR1 SEHNR, CDR2 FQNEAQ (reference sequence). This CDR3 contains 15 residues. CDR3 in amino acids: CASSHRGGSYNEQFF. DNA of the CDR3: TGTGCCAGCAGCCACAGGGGGGGCTCCTACAATGAGCAGTTCTTC. Full variable domain (rest looked up from reference TRBV7-9 and TRBJ2-1): DTGVSQNPRHKITKRGQNVTFRCDPISEHNRLYWYRQTLGQGPEFLTYFQNEAQLEKSRLLSDRFSAERPKGSFSTLEIQRTEQGDSAMYLCASSHRGGSYNEQFFGPGTRLTVL.

The chain couples TRBV2 to TRBJ1-4, with TRBD1 matching over 8 bases. Trimming cost V 9 bases and J 7 bases; bases outside gene matches: 10. Germline V gives CDR1 SNHLY, CDR2 FYNNEI. This CDR3 is built from 14 residues. Here the CDR3 reads CASQDRALGEKLFF. The CDR3 DNA follows: TGTGCCAGTCAGGACAGGGCCCTGGGTGAAAAACTGTTTTTT. Combining the CDR3 with reference TRBV2 and TRBJ1-4 gives the whole variable domain EPEVTQTPSHQVTQMGQEVILRCVPISNHLYFYWYRQILGQKVEFLVSFYNNEISEKSEIFDDQFSVERPDGSNFTLKIRSTKLEDSAMYFCASQDRALGEKLFFGSGTQLSVL.

The chain links TRBV5-1 to TRBJ1-1; D is perhaps TRBD1 (6 bases). Deletions cut 4 bases from V and 5 bases from J, with 12 bases between. This CDR3 has 13 residues. Per germline, CDR1 SGHRS and CDR2 YFSETQ. This chain's CDR3 is CASSPDSQTEAFF. In nucleotides, the CDR3 is TGCGCCAGCAGCCCGGACAGTCAAACTGAAGCTTTCTTT.

The chain links TRBV2 to TRBJ2-1, with D uncertain. This CDR3 has 11 amino acids. CDR1 SNHLY and CDR2 FYNNEI come from the germline V gene. V shed 5 bases and J shed 4 bases, with 3 bases lying between them. The CDR3 loop reads CASSPYNEQFF. CDR3 DNA sequence: TGTGCCAGCAGTCCATACAATGAGCAGTTCTTC.

This rearrangement joins TRBV4-2 to TRBJ1-2; TRBD1 matches at 8 bases. The length of the CDR3 is 15 residues. J gave up 10 bases and V 0 bases, and 10 bases lay outside the gene matches. From germline, CDR1 is LGHNA and CDR2 YNFKEQ. CDR3 protein: CASSQERDGQGAYTF. The CDR3 bases are TGTGCCAGCAGCCAAGAACGAGATGGACAGGGTGCCTACACCTTC.

The chain employs TRBV5-1 and TRBJ2-1; 8 positions agree with TRBD2. CDR3 length: 16 amino acids. With 0 bases clipped from V and 4 bases from J, the junction kept 6 bases outside the gene matches. In germline, CDR1 is SGHRS, CDR2 YFSETQ. The CDR3 spells CASSLAREAGYNEQFF. The CDR3 DNA reads as TGCGCCAGCAGCTTGGCGCGGGAGGCCGGATACAATGAGCAGTTCTTC.

This chain connects TRBV18 to TRBJ2-2; TRBD2 agrees at 7 bases. J lost 1 base, V lost 4 bases, and 6 bases had no gene match. This CDR3 has 16 amino acids. The germline V gene encodes CDR1 KGHSH and CDR2 LQKENI. CDR3 DNA sequence: TGTGCCAGCTCACGACGACTAGCCCAGAACACCGGGGAGCTGTTTTTT. Amino acid sequence: CASSRRLAQNTGELFF.

The chain combines TRBV4-2 with TRBJ2-5; 10 bases align to TRBD2. The end of the DNA is better explained by TRBJ2-7, so the J call may be wrong. Germline CDR1 and CDR2: LGHNA and YNFKEQ. The CDR3 contains 16 residues. CDR3 loop: CASSQEGAGGSYEQYF. The CDR3 nucleotides read TGTGCCAGCAGCCAAGAAGGAGCGGGAGGGTCCTACGAGCAGTACTTC.

V usage is TRBV28 and J usage is TRBJ1-1; D unresolved. The germline CDR1 and CDR2 sequences are MDHEN and SYDVKM. The V end lost 10 bases, the J end lost 1 base, and 7 bases lay between the germline ends. The CDR3 totals 11 residues. Here the CDR3 DNA reads TGTGCCATTTTCCAGAACACTGAAGCTTTCTTT. This sequence encodes CAIFQNTEAFF.

The chain carries TRBV30 and TRBJ2-5, with TRBD2 matching 8 bases. Matching the DNA end better, TRBJ2-7 makes the J call doubtful. This CDR3 spans 16 amino acids. Germline V CDR1 and CDR2: GTSNPN, SVGIG (reference sequence). The CDR3 region is CAWSAPRTSRKYEQYF. The CDR3 DNA reads as TGTGCCTGGAGTGCGCCCCGGACTAGCAGAAAATACGAGCAGTACTTC.

For the CDR3, the DNA is TGTGCCAGCTCACCACCCCCTACTAGCACAGATACGCAGTATTTT. Encoded protein: CASSPPPTSTDTQYF. The chain combines TRBV18 with TRBJ2-3; D gene uncertain. This CDR3 region has 15 residues. V was shortened by 0 bases and J by 0 bases, with 7 bases between the two germline ends. Germline V lookup: CDR1 KGHSH, CDR2 LQKENI.

The chain recombines TRBV28 with TRBJ1-4, with TRBD1 as a possible D gene (5 bases). Germline V gene data show CDR1 as MDHEN and CDR2 as SYDVKM. V gave up 5 bases and J gave up 2 bases, with 12 bases separating them. The CDR3 has 15 residues. CDR3 residues: CASSPRGETNEKLFF. For the CDR3, the DNA is TGTGCCAGCAGTCCTAGGGGTGAGACTAATGAAAAACTGTTTTTT.

As DNA, the CDR3 is TGTGCCTGGAGTCGGACAATTAATTCACCCCTCCACTTT. This translates into CAWSRTINSPLHF. The chain uses TRBV30 and TRBJ1-6, with D perhaps matching TRBD1 (5 bases). The CDR3 extends over 13 amino acids. Germline V gene data show CDR1 as GTSNPN and CDR2 as SVGIG (reference sequence). Trimming pared 2 bases from V and 6 bases from J, leaving 8 bases between.

Here the CDR3 DNA reads TGTGCCTGGAGTGTGATGGGGGGCAATGAGCAGTTCTTC. It specifies CAWSVMGGNEQFF. V gene TRBV30 combines with J gene TRBJ2-1, with a weak D call TRBD2 (6 bases). This CDR3 contains 13 residues. V was trimmed by 0 bases and J by 6 bases, leaving 9 bases between them. In germline, CDR1 is GTSNPN, CDR2 SVGIG (reference sequence).

This chain joins TRBV28 and TRBJ2-6; weak D call: TRBD2 (6 bases). The CDR3 totals 19 residues. V dropped 5 bases and J dropped 0 bases, with 20 bases sitting between them. The germline V gene has CDR1 MDHEN and CDR2 SYDVKM. The DNA of the CDR3 is TGTGCCAGCAGTCCCCTCGGGGCTAGCGAGGACTCTGGGGCCAACGTCCTGACTTTC. It yields the protein CASSPLGASEDSGANVLTF.

The chain recombines TRBV6-1 with TRBJ1-4; 7 bases match TRBD1. The trim removed 0 bases at V and 5 bases at J, leaving 3 bases unmatched. The CDR3 is 15 amino acids. Germline CDR1 MNHNS, CDR2 SASEGT. CDR3 residues: CASSEAGQLNEKLFF. The DNA of the CDR3 is TGTGCCAGCAGTGAAGCGGGACAGCTCAATGAAAAACTGTTTTTT.

By frequency, this clone is large (0.1 to 1%). The rearrangement joins TRBV4-1 to TRBJ2-7; 8 bases are shared with TRBD1. Germline V gene lookup returns CDR1 MGHRA and CDR2 YSYEKL. The V segment lost 1 base and the J segment 2 bases; nucleotides outside the gene matches: 7. There are 16 residues in the CDR3. This CDR3 reads CASSQAAGTGAYEQYF. The CDR3 nucleotides are TGCGCCAGCAGCCAAGCCGCCGGGACAGGAGCCTACGAGCAGTACTTC.

V is TRBV15 and J is TRBJ2-1; possibly TRBD2 for D (5 bases). Germline assignment: CDR1 LNHNV and CDR2 YYDKDF (reference sequence). The V end lost 1 base, the J end lost 7 bases, and 14 bases lay between the germline ends. The CDR3 spans 15 residues. CDR3 nucleotides: TGTGCCACCAGCAGAGCACTAGTAAAGGGTAATGAGCAGTTCTTC. As protein: CATSRALVKGNEQFF.

J is TRBJ2-5 and V is TRBV11-2; 8 bases agree with TRBD2. The CDR3 loop spans 14 amino acids. V dropped 1 base and J dropped 3; count of bases not matched to a gene: 1. The germline CDR1 and CDR2 sequences are SGHAT and FQNNGV. DNA for the CDR3: TGTGCCAGCAGCTTAGGGACTAGCAAAGAGACCCAGTACTTC. Amino acid sequence: CASSLGTSKETQYF.

The chain links TRBV19 to TRBJ2-1, with a possible D match to TRBD1 (5 bases). The CDR3 has 11 amino acids. The V end was cut by 6 bases, the J end by 7 bases, with 7 bases between. Germline values: CDR1 LNHDA, CDR2 SQIVND (reference sequence). The CDR3 DNA sequence: TGTGCCAGTAGGACAGTTAATGAGCAGTTCTTC. Translated, it gives CASRTVNEQFF. Using reference TRBV19 and TRBJ2-1 for the parts outside the CDR3, the full variable domain is DGGITQSPKYLFRKEGQNVTLSCEQNLNHDAMYWYRQDPGQGLRLIYYSQIVNDFQKGDIAEGYSVSREKKESFPLTVTSAQKNPTAFYLCASRTVNEQFFGPGTRLTVL.

The chain combines TRBV28 with TRBJ2-4; D gene uncertain. CDR3 size: 15 residues. V was pared by 5 bases and J by 5 bases, with 16 bases between. The V gene's germline CDR1 is MDHEN and CDR2 SYDVKM. The CDR3 DNA sequence: TGTGCCAGCAGTCTCCTATCGAGAAACCAAAACATTCAGTACTTC. The encoded protein is CASSLLSRNQNIQYF.